These T cell receptor beta chains were read from a single sample in a study of T cell responses to AZD1222 COVID-19 vaccine. Using immunoSEQ multiplex PCR, the repertoire was profiled, and TCRdb retains in-frame clones only, with some absent. The data contain 140,000 or so clones, 75% to 90% of them singletons. This material consisted of peripheral blood, taken on day 0 of AZD1222 vaccination. These receptors were taken from an adult in good health. The CDR3 runs from the conserved cysteine through the conserved F or W. D genes are given only for firm matches. The size entry is marked missing in some rows and otherwise reads once, few, many or a size class.

v_call	cdr3_length	clone_size	d_call	j_call	cdr3_aa	cdr3_nt
TRBV6-6	14	.	TRBD1	TRBJ1-4	CASRWTGNNEKLFF	TGTGCCAGCAGGTGGACAGGAAATAATGAAAAACTGTTTTTT
TRBV3-1/TRBV3-2	13	.	.	TRBJ2-7	CASSQDLARVQYF	TGTGCCAGCAGCCAAGATTTGGCCAGGGTACAGTACTTC
TRBV24-1	15	few	TRBD1	TRBJ2-2	CATSDRQGATGELFF	TGTGCCACCAGTGATAGACAGGGGGCTACCGGGGAGCTGTTTTTT
TRBV18	17	.	TRBD1	TRBJ2-3	CASSPLSTGADRDTQYF	TGTGCCAGCTCACCATTATCTACAGGGGCCGATCGAGATACGCAGTATTTT
TRBV5-1	14	few	.	TRBJ2-7	CASSLDGGGREQYF	TGCGCCAGCAGCTTGGACGGCGGGGGCCGCGAGCAGTACTTC
TRBV7-6	16	.	.	TRBJ1-1	CASSSSSGGLDPEAFF	TGTGCCAGCAGCTCGAGTAGTGGAGGCCTAGACCCTGAAGCTTTCTTT
TRBV2	18	.	TRBD2	TRBJ2-2	CASSEYPLAGGYTGELFF	TGTGCCAGCAGTGAATACCCCCTAGCGGGAGGGTACACCGGGGAGCTGTTTTTT
TRBV19	15	.	TRBD1	TRBJ2-5	CASSSDRVGGETQYF	TGTGCCAGTAGTAGCGACAGGGTCGGAGGAGAGACCCAGTACTTC
TRBV29-1	13	.	TRBD1	TRBJ1-1	CSVRGIMNTEAFF	TGCAGCGTCAGGGGGATTATGAACACTGAAGCTTTCTTT
TRBV2	13	.	.	TRBJ2-3	CASRGGQSDTQYF	TGTGCCAGCAGGGGGGGACAATCAGATACGCAGTATTTT
TRBV18	12	.	.	TRBJ1-2	CASSPNFAGYTF	TGTGCCAGCTCACCAAATTTCGCTGGCTACACCTTC
TRBV4-2	15	.	.	TRBJ1-3	CASSQVWVGGNTIYF	TGTGCCAGCAGCCAAGTCTGGGTGGGAGGAAACACCATATATTTT
TRBV11-2	15	.	.	TRBJ2-7	CASSPDRSQDYEQYF	TGTGCCAGCAGCCCGGACCGATCCCAAGACTACGAGCAGTACTTC
TRBV2	12	once	.	TRBJ1-3	CASKQAGNTIYF	TGTGCCAGCAAGCAAGCGGGAAACACCATATATTTT
TRBV14	14	.	.	TRBJ2-2	CARHPTRNTGELFF	TGTGCCAGACATCCTACGCGGAACACCGGGGAGCTGTTTTTT
TRBV6-5	15	.	TRBD1	TRBJ1-2	CASSRLGQGATGYTF	TGTGCCAGCAGCCGACTGGGACAGGGGGCAACCGGCTACACCTTC
TRBV27	16	once	TRBD1	TRBJ1-1	CASSVGQGSVNTEAFF	TGTGCCAGCAGTGTAGGACAGGGGAGCGTGAACACTGAAGCTTTCTTT